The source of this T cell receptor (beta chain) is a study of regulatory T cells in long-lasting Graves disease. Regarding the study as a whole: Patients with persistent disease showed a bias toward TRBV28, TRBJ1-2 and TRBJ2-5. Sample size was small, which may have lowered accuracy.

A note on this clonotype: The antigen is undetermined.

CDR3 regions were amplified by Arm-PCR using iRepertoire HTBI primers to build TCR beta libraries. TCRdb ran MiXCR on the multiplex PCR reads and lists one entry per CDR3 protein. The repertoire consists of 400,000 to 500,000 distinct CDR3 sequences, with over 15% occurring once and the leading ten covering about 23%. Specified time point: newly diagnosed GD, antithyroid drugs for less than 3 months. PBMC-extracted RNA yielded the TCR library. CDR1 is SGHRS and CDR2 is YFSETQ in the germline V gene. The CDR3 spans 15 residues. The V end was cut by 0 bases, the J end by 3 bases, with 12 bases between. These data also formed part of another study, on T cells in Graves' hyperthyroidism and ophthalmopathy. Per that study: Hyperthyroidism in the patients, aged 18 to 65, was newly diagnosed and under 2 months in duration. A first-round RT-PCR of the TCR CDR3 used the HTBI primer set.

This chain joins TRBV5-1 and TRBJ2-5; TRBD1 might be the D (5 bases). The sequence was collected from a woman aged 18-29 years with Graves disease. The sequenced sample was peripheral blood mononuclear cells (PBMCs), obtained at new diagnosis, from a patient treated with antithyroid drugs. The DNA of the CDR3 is TGCGCCAGCAGCTTGGACGGACACTTTGAAGAGACCCAGTACTTC. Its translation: CASSLDGHFEETQYF. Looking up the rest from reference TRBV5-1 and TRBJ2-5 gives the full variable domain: KAGVTQTPRYLIKTRGQQVTLSCSPISGHRSVSWYQQTPGQGLQFLFEYFSETQRNKGNFPGRFSGRQFSNSRSEMNVSTLELGDSALYLCASSLDGHFEETQYFGPGTRLLVL.